These 28 T cell receptor beta chains came from one sample sequenced in a study of T cells in localized non-small cell lung cancer. The data were produced by immunoSEQ multiplex PCR, yet TCRdb's version contains in-frame clones alone and is incomplete. The table records about 72,000 clones, about 88% of them present only once. The sequences come from peripheral blood, collected before any cancer treatment. The receptor source for this set is a female donor aged 60 or older with stage I lung adenocarcinoma.

The V call is TRBV25-1, the J call TRBJ1-5; D unclear. The CDR3 extends over 14 amino acids. The germline V gene has CDR1 MGHDK and CDR2 SYGVNS. The V end was cut by 7 bases, the J end by 3 bases, with 13 bases between. CDR3: CASIGNSYNQPQHF. The CDR3 coding sequence is TGTGCCAGCATCGGGAACAGCTACAATCAGCCCCAGCATTTT.

V gene TRBV5-1 combines with J gene TRBJ1-4, with D maybe TRBD1 (5 bases). The CDR3 totals 15 residues. Trimming pared 7 bases from V and 7 bases from J, leaving 20 bases between. Germline CDR1 SGHRS, CDR2 YFSETQ. This chain's CDR3 is CASHVSGGIGEKLFF. DNA of the CDR3: TGCGCCAGCCACGTCTCGGGGGGGATAGGTGAAAAACTGTTTTTT.

The V call is TRBV11-2, the J call TRBJ1-1; no reliable D call. This CDR3 region has 14 residues. With 2 bases removed from V and 1 base from J, the gap between germline ends came to 8 bases. Germline values: CDR1 SGHAT, CDR2 FQNNGV. CDR3 sequence: CASSLFQTNTEAFF. The CDR3, as DNA: TGTGCCAGCAGCTTATTCCAGACGAACACTGAAGCTTTCTTT.

V usage is TRBV6-6 and J usage is TRBJ1-2, with D possibly TRBD1 on 5 matching bases. Germline V gene sequence: CDR1 MNHNY, CDR2 SVGAGI (reference sequence). V shed 5 bases and J shed 7 bases, with 17 bases lying between them. This CDR3 is built from 14 residues. CDR3 nucleotides: TGTGCCAGCAGTCCCCGGCAGGGAGACGGTGGCTACACCTTC. Translation gives CASSPRQGDGGYTF.

This chain joins TRBV21-1 and TRBJ2-7; the table assigns TRBD2, which was not confirmed against the DNA. TRBV21-1 constitutes a pseudogene. This CDR3 is 19 amino acids long. CDR3 nucleotides: TGTGCCAGCAGCAAAGGAGGACTAGCGGGGGCCACTAAGACCTACGAGCAGTACTTC. It is translated as CASSKGGLAGATKTYEQYF.

The rearrangement links TRBV6-5 to TRBJ1-2, with a weak D call TRBD1 (5 bases). The CDR3 has 14 amino acids. V was pared by 6 bases and J by 4 bases, with 15 bases between. Germline loops: CDR1 MNHEY, CDR2 SVGAGI. CDR3 DNA: TGTGCCAGCAGCGAATGGGGGGAAGGCTATGGCTACACCTTC. Translated: CASSEWGEGYGYTF.

This clone was seen a few times. The V and J genes are TRBV4-3 and TRBJ1-5, with D hard to call. The V gene lost 0 bases and the J gene lost 7 bases, with 7 bases spanning the gap. This CDR3 region has 13 residues. CDR1 is LGHNA and CDR2 is YSLEER in the germline V gene. DNA for the CDR3: TGCGCCAGCAGCCAAGATGGTGGCCAGCCCCAGCATTTT. This codes for CASSQDGGQPQHF.

The chain recombines TRBV23-1 with TRBJ2-3, with D possibly TRBD2 on 7 matching bases. TRBV23-1 is reported as an ORF; its role is uncertain. Trimming took off 2 bases at V and 1 base at J, with 25 bases between the two ends. The CDR3 totals 20 residues. For the CDR3, the DNA is TGCGCCAGCAGTCAACCGGAATATCACAGGGAGGGGAGGTGCACAGATACGCAGTATTTT. This translates into CASSQPEYHREGRCTDTQYF.

This chain uses TRBV5-1 with TRBJ2-5; 8 bases agree with TRBD1. The ends lost 7 bases at V and 0 bases at J; junction bases unmatched: 5. The germline V gene encodes CDR1 SGHRS and CDR2 YFSETQ. This CDR3 contains 14 residues. Here the CDR3 reads CASEKTGDQETQYF. The CDR3 nucleotides are TGCGCCAGCGAAAAGACAGGGGACCAAGAGACCCAGTACTTC.

In this sample, this clone turned up once. The gene calls are TRBV7-9 and TRBJ2-5; D not certain. V shed 3 bases and J shed 7 bases, with 12 bases lying between them. Germline lookup yields CDR1 SEHNR and CDR2 FQNEAQ (reference sequence). The CDR3 length is 13 residues. The CDR3 spells CASSLDAFGTQYF. For the CDR3, the DNA is TGTGCCAGCAGCTTGGACGCCTTCGGGACCCAGTACTTC. Together with reference TRBV7-9 and TRBJ2-5, the CDR3 gives the full variable domain: DTGVSQNPRHKITKRGQNVTFRCDPISEHNRLYWYRQTLGQGPEFLTYFQNEAQLEKSRLLSDRFSAERPKGSFSTLEIQRTEQGDSAMYLCASSLDAFGTQYFGPGTRLLVL.

This sequence joins TRBV5-4 and TRBJ2-1; D ambiguous. The CDR3 spans 13 residues. Deletions cut 4 bases from V and 8 bases from J, with 13 bases between. Germline V gene data show CDR1 as SGHNT and CDR2 as YYREEE (reference sequence). The DNA of the CDR3 is TGTGCCAGCAGCCCGGAGTATGGAGATGAGCAGTTCTTC. Amino acids: CASSPEYGDEQFF.

This sequence joins TRBV6-5 and TRBJ1-3; D remains unclear. Trimming left V 2 bases short and J 1 base short, with 9 bases between. This CDR3 comprises 15 residues. Germline lookup yields CDR1 MNHEY and CDR2 SVGAGI. CDR3 bases: TGTGCCAGCAGTTACGCCGGCAGTTCTGGAAACACCATATATTTT. This encodes CASSYAGSSGNTIYF.

V and J are TRBV5-1 and TRBJ2-1, with D perhaps TRBD1 or TRBD2 (6 bases each). The germline gives CDR1 SGHRS, CDR2 YFSETQ. With 4 bases removed from V and 2 bases from J, the gap between germline ends came to 16 bases. The length of the CDR3 is 16 residues. CDR3 in DNA: TGCGCCAGCAGCCGGGAGATGGGGGCGGCCTACAATGAGCAGTTCTTC. This codes for CASSREMGAAYNEQFF. Variable domain in full (rest from reference TRBV5-1 and TRBJ2-1): KAGVTQTPRYLIKTRGQQVTLSCSPISGHRSVSWYQQTPGQGLQFLFEYFSETQRNKGNFPGRFSGRQFSNSRSEMNVSTLELGDSALYLCASSREMGAAYNEQFFGPGTRLTVL.

The CDR3 here is CASSFGQINSPLHF. CDR3 bases: TGTGCCAGCAGCTTCGGACAGATTAATTCACCCCTCCACTTT. The chain is built from TRBV7-8 and TRBJ1-6; possibly TRBD1 for D (6 bases). This CDR3 comprises 14 residues. V lost 3 bases to trimming and J lost 6 bases, with 9 bases between them. Germline assignment: CDR1 SGHVS and CDR2 FQNEAQ.

The J gene is TRBJ1-2, the V gene TRBV5-4, with 9 positions matching TRBD1. V dropped 5 bases and J dropped 4; count of bases not matched to a gene: 6. The V gene's germline CDR1 is SGHNT and CDR2 YYREEE (reference sequence). CDR3 length: 14 residues. The DNA for the CDR3 is TGTGCCAGCAGTACGGGACAGGGATCCTATGGCTACACCTTC. Its protein is CASSTGQGSYGYTF.

This chain joins TRBV14 and TRBJ2-7, with D unclear. There are 13 residues in the CDR3. CDR1 and CDR2 from the germline V gene are SGHDN and FVKESK. The germline V and J ends were trimmed by 4 bases and 3 bases, with 10 bases remaining between them. The CDR3 DNA reads TGTGCCAGCAGCCCCCGCGGATTCTACGAGCAGTACTTC. Translation: CASSPRGFYEQYF. Looking up the rest from reference TRBV14 and TRBJ2-7 gives the full variable domain: EAGVTQFPSHSVIEKGQTVTLRCDPISGHDNLYWYRRVMGKEIKFLLHFVKESKQDESGMPNNRFLAERTGGTYSTLKVQPAELEDSGVYFCASSPRGFYEQYFGPGTRLTVT.

This chain connects TRBV4-2 to TRBJ1-5; D is undetermined. This CDR3 contains 13 residues. Trimming removed 4 bases from V and 5 bases from J, with 9 bases in between. Per the germline V gene, CDR1 is LGHNA and CDR2 is YNFKEQ. The DNA of the CDR3 is TGTGCCAGCAGCCTCGGAACGGATCAGCCCCAGCATTTT. It yields the protein CASSLGTDQPQHF.

A note on this clone: Relative to the germline gene, one junction end is altered; a read error may explain this. This sequence joins TRBV5-1 and TRBJ2-7; no reliable D call. The germline V gene encodes CDR1 SGHRS and CDR2 YFSETQ. CDR3 length: 10 residues. The CDR3 bases are TGCGCCAGCAGCCCCGGACGTGCCTTCTTC. Protein: CASSPGRAFF.

This chain links TRBV6-6 with TRBJ1-3; TRBD1 matches at 7 bases. Per the germline V gene, CDR1 is MNHNY and CDR2 is SVGAGI (reference sequence). The V segment lost 7 bases and the J segment 9 bases; nucleotides outside the gene matches: 9. The CDR3 loop spans 13 amino acids. The CDR3 protein is CASTPTGVGTIYF. The CDR3 DNA is TGTGCCAGCACCCCCACAGGGGTGGGCACCATATATTTT.

The table lists this clone with a few counts. V and J are TRBV19 and TRBJ2-1; TRBD2 aligns across 11 bases. The CDR3 runs 16 residues. Germline loops: CDR1 LNHDA, CDR2 SQIVND (reference sequence). V dropped 5 bases and J dropped 5; count of bases not matched to a gene: 8. DNA for the CDR3: TGTGCCAGTAGTTTCACTAGCGGGAGAGGGGACAATGAGCAGTTCTTC. Its translation: CASSFTSGRGDNEQFF.

The J gene is TRBJ2-7, the V gene TRBV27; 9 bases fit TRBD1. Germline assignment: CDR1 MNHEY and CDR2 SMNVEV (reference sequence). The V and J ends lost 8 bases and 4 bases, in that order; junction bases with no gene match: 3. The CDR3 is 12 residues long. The CDR3 nucleotides are TGTGCCAGCGGGGACAGGGAGTACGAGCAGTACTTC. Protein: CASGDREYEQYF.

The chain employs TRBV5-8 and TRBJ1-2, with D possibly matching TRBD1 (6 bases). The CDR3 extends over 15 amino acids. V was pared by 3 bases and J by 5 bases, with 17 bases between. Germline lookup yields CDR1 SGHTS and CDR2 YDEGEE. The DNA of the CDR3 is TGTGCCAGCAGCTATGGACAGCTGATTCAGTATGGCTACACCTTC. Protein product: CASSYGQLIQYGYTF.

The chain combines TRBV4-3 with TRBJ2-5; D gene unclear. Germline loops: CDR1 LGHNA, CDR2 YSLEER. V was clipped by 0 bases and J by 5 bases, with 19 bases between them. There are 17 residues in the CDR3. CDR3 sequence: CASSQEVWRSKEETQYF. The CDR3 nucleotides read TGCGCCAGCAGCCAAGAAGTGTGGCGTAGTAAGGAGGAGACCCAGTACTTC.

CDR3 bases: TGTGCCAGCAGCCAAATCCGGGACAGGGTCTATGGCTACACCTTC. Translation: CASSQIRDRVYGYTF. This chain joins TRBV5-6 and TRBJ1-2; 9 positions agree with TRBD1. The V gene end was trimmed by 4 bases and the J gene end by 4 bases; junction bases not matched to a gene: 8. Germline V gene sequence: CDR1 SGHDT, CDR2 YYEEEE. This CDR3 has 15 amino acids.

The chain uses TRBV7-3 and TRBJ2-3; 9 bases are a match to TRBD1. V lost 5 bases and J lost 2; bases outside the gene matches: 11. Germline V gene sequence: CDR1 SGHTA, CDR2 FQGTGA. The CDR3 consists of 17 residues. The CDR3 DNA reads as TGTGCCAGCAGCCTGTACGGACAGGGGACGGACACAGATACGCAGTATTTT. Its translation: CASSLYGQGTDTDTQYF.

In this sample, this clone turned up once. The V gene is TRBV9, the J gene TRBJ2-5; TRBD1 is a possible D gene (5 bases). The V end was cut by 0 bases, the J end by 10 bases, with 10 bases between. The CDR3 loop spans 12 amino acids. Per the germline V gene, CDR1 is SGDLS and CDR2 is YYNGEE. CDR3 sequence: CASSVEGYIQYF. The CDR3 DNA is TGTGCCAGCAGCGTAGAGGGGTATATCCAGTACTTC. Combining the CDR3 with reference TRBV9 and TRBJ2-5 gives the whole variable domain DSGVTQTPKHLITATGQRVTLRCSPRSGDLSVYWYQQSLDQGLQFLIQYYNGEERAKGNILERFSAQQFPDLHSELNLSSLELGDSALYFCASSVEGYIQYFGPGTRLLVL.

The chain joins TRBV19 to TRBJ1-2; D might be TRBD1 (6 bases). The CDR3 has 15 amino acids. Trimming took off 4 bases at V and 4 bases at J, with 16 bases between the two ends. Per the germline V gene, CDR1 is LNHDA and CDR2 is SQIVND (reference sequence). The chain's CDR3 is CASSTNLVGAYGYTF. CDR3 sequence (DNA): TGTGCCAGTAGTACCAACTTGGTGGGGGCCTATGGCTACACCTTC.

V and J are TRBV5-6 and TRBJ2-3; D is uncertain. The CDR3 is 14 amino acids. The germline V and J ends were trimmed by 3 bases and 1 base, with 9 bases remaining between them. CDR1 and CDR2 (germline): SGHDT, YYEEEE. The CDR3 reads CASSSLTGTDTQYF. For the CDR3, the DNA is TGTGCCAGCAGCTCTTTAACAGGCACAGATACGCAGTATTTT.